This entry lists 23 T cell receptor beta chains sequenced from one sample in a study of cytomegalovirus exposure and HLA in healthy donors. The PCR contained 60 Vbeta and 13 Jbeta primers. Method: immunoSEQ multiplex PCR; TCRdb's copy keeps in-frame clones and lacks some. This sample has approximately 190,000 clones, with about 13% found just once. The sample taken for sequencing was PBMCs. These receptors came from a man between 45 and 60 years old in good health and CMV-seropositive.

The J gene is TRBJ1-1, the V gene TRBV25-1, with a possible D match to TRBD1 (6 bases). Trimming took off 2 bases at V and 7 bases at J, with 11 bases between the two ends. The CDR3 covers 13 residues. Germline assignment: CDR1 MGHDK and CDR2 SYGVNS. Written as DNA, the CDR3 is TGTGCCAGCAGTGAACCCAGGGGCTTTGAAGCTTTCTTT. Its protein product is CASSEPRGFEAFF. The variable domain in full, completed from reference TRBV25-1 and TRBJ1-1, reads EADIYQTPRYLVIGTGKKITLECSQTMGHDKMYWYQQDPGMELHLIHYSYGVNSTEKGDLSSESTVSRIRTEHFPLTLESARPSHTSQYLCASSEPRGFEAFFGQGTRLTVV.

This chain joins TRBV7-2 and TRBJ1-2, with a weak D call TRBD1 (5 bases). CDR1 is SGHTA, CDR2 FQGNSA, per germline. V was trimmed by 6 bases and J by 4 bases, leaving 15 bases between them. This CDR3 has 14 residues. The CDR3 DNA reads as TGTGCCAGCAGGCACTCGGAGGGGAGCTATGGCTACACCTTC. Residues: CASRHSEGSYGYTF.

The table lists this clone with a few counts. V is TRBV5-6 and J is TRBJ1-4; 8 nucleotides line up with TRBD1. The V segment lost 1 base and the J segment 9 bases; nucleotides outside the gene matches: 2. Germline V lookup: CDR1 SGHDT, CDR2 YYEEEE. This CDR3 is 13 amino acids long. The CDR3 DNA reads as TGTGCCAGCAGCTTGAACAGGGGGAAAAAACTGTTTTTT. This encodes CASSLNRGKKLFF.

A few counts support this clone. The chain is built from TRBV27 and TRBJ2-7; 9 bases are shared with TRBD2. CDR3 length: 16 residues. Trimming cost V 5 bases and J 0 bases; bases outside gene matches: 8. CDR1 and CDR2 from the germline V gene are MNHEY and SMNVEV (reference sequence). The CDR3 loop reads CASSRQAGGLSYEQYV. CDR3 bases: TGTGCCAGCAGTCGTCAAGCGGGGGGCCTCTCCTACGAGCAGTACGTC.

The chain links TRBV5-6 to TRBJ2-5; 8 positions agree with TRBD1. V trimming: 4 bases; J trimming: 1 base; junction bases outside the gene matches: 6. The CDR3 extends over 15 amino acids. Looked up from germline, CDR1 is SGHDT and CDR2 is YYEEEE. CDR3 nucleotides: TGTGCCAGCAGCCCCTGGGACAGGAGCCAAGAGACCCAGTACTTC. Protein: CASSPWDRSQETQYF.

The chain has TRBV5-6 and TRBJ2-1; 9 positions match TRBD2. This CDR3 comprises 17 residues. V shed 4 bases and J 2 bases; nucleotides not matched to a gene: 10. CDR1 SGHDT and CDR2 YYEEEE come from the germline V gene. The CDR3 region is CASSDLTAGGTYNEQFF. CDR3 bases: TGTGCCAGCAGCGATTTGACAGCGGGGGGTACCTACAATGAGCAGTTCTTC.

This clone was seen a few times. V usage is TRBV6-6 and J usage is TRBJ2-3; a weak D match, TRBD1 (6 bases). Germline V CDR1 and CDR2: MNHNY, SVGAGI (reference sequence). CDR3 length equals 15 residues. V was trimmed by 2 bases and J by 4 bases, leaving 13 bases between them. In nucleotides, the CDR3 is TGTGCCAGCAGTTACCCTCTCAGGGGCGCAGATACGCAGTATTTT. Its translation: CASSYPLRGADTQYF.

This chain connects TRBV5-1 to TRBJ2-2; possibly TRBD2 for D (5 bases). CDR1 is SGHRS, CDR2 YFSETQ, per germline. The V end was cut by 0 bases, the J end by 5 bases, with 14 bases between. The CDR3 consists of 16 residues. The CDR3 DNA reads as TGCGCCAGCAGCTTGGCCTCAGGAGGCGGGACCGGGGAGCTGTTTTTT. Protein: CASSLASGGGTGELFF.

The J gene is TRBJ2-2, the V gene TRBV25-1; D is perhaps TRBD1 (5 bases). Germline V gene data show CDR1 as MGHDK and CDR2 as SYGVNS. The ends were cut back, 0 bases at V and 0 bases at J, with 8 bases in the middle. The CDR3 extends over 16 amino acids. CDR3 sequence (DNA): TGTGCCAGCAGTGAATACGGACAAGCGAACACCGGGGAGCTGTTTTTT. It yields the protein CASSEYGQANTGELFF.

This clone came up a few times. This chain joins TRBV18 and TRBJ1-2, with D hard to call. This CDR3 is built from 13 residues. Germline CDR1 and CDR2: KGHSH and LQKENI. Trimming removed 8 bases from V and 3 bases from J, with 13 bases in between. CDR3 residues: CASNRARDYGYTF. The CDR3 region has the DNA TGTGCCAGCAACCGCGCCCGGGACTATGGCTACACCTTC.

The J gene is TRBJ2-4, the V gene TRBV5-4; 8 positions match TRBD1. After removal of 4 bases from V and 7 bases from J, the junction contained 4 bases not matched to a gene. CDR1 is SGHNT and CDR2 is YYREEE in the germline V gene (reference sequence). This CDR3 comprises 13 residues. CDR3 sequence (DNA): TGTGCCAGCAGCACAGGGGGTGAGAACATTCAGTACTTC. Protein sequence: CASSTGGENIQYF.

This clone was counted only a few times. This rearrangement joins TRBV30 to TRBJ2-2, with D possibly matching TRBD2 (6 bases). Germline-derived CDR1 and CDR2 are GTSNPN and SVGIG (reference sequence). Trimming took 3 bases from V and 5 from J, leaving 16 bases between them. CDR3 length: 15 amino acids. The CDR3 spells CAWSAGGSRTGELFF. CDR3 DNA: TGTGCCTGGAGCGCCGGGGGTAGTCGGACCGGGGAGCTGTTTTTT.

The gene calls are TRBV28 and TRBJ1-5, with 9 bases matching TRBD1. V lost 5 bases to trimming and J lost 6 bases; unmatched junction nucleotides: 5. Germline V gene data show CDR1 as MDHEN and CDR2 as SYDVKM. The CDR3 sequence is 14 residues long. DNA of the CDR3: TGTGCCAGCAGTCAAGGGACAGGGACTCAGCCCCAGCATTTT. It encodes CASSQGTGTQPQHF.

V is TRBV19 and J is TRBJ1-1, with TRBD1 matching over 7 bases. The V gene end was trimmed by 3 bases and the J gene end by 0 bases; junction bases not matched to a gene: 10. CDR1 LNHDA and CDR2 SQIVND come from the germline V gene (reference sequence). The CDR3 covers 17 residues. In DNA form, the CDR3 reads TGTGCCAGTAGTATCAGTAGGGGGCGTTCCTTGAACACTGAAGCTTTCTTT. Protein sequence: CASSISRGRSLNTEAFF.

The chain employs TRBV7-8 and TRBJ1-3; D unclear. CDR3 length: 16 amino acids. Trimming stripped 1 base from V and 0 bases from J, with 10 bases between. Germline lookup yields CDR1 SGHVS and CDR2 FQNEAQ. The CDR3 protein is CASSLGTVFSGNTIYF. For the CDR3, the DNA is TGTGCCAGCAGCTTAGGCACTGTCTTCTCTGGAAACACCATATATTTT.

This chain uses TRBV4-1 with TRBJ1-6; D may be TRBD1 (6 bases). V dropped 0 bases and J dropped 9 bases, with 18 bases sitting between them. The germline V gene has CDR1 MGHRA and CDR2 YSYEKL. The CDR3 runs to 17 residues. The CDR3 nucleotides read TGCGCCAGCAGCCAAGATTCCCGGGGGGCGCAGGGTTCACCCCTCCACTTT. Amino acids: CASSQDSRGAQGSPLHF.

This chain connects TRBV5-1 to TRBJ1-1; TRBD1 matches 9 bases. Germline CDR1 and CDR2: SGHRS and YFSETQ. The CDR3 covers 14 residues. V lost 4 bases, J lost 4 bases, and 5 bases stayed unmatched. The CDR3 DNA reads TGCGCCAGCAGCCCGGGACAGGGAGGCACTGAAGCTTTCTTT. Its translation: CASSPGQGGTEAFF.

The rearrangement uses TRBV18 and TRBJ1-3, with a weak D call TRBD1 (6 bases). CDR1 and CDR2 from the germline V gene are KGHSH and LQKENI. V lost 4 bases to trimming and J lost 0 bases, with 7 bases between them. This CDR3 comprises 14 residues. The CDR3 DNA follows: TGTGCCAGCTCACGGGACATCTCTGGAAACACCATATATTTT. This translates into CASSRDISGNTIYF.

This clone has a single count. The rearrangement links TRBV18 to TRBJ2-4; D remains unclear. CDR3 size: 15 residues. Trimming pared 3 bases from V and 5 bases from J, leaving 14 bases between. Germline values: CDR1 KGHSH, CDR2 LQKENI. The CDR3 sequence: CASSPPGRIQNIQYF. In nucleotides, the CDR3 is TGTGCCAGCTCACCTCCCGGCAGGATCCAAAACATTCAGTACTTC.

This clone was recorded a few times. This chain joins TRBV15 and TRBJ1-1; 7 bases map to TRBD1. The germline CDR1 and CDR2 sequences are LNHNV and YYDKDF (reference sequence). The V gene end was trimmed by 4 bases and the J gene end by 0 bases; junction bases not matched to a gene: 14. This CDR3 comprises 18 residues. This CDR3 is CATSTEAPRGFMNTEAFF. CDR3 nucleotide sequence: TGTGCCACCAGCACCGAAGCCCCCAGGGGGTTCATGAACACTGAAGCTTTCTTT.

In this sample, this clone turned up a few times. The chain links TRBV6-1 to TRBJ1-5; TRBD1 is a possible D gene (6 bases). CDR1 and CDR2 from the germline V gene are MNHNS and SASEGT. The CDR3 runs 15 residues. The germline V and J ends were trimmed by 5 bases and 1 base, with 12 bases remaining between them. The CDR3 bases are TGTGCCAGCAGTCTTACAGGGAAGAGCAATCAGCCCCAGCATTTT. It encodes CASSLTGKSNQPQHF.

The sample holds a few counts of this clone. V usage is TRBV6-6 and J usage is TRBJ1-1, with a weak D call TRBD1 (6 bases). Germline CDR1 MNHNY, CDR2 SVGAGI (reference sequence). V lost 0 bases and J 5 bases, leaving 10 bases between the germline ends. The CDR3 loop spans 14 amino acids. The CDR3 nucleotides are TGTGCCAGCAGTTACTCGGAGGGGGGGACTGAAGCTTTCTTT. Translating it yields CASSYSEGGTEAFF.

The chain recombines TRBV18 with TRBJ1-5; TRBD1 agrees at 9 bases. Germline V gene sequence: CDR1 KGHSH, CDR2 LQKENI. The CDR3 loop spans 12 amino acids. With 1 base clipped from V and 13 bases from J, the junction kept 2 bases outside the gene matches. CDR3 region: CASSPRQGVQHF. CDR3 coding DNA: TGTGCCAGCTCACCACGACAGGGGGTGCAGCATTTT.